These T cell receptor beta chains were read from a single sample in a study of tumor-infiltrating lymphocytes in localized non-small cell lung cancer. Method: immunoSEQ multiplex PCR; TCRdb's copy keeps in-frame clones and lacks some. The sample lists 10,000 to 13,000 clones; roughly 85% were seen once. Sample: uninvolved lung tissue not adjacent to the tumor. These TCRs come from a human donor with non-small cell lung cancer. Each CDR3 is given with its conserved first and last residue. The D gene is left open where the match is weak. Not all rows give a size; the values are once, few, many and, for expanded clones, a class.

v_call	j_call	cdr3_length	clone_size	d_call	cdr3_aa	cdr3_nt
TRBV2	TRBJ1-5	15	NA	NA	CASSVQKGPNQPQHF	TGTGCCAGCAGTGTTCAGAAGGGGCCAAATCAGCCCCAGCATTTT
TRBV7-3	TRBJ2-2	14	NA	NA	CASSLQGSAGELFF	TGTGCCAGCAGCCTACAGGGTTCGGCCGGGGAGCTGTTTTTT
TRBV7-8	TRBJ1-2	12	NA	NA	CASSRKDYGYTF	TGTGCCAGCAGCCGAAAGGACTATGGCTACACCTTC
TRBV30	TRBJ1-3	17	NA	NA	CAWSVNGFSVRGNTIYF	TGTGCCTGGAGTGTAAACGGTTTTTCTGTACGGGGGAACACCATATATTTT
TRBV7-9	TRBJ2-7	15	NA	NA	CASSLAQGLYYEQYF	TGTGCCAGCAGCTTAGCCCAGGGACTCTACTACGAGCAGTACTTC
TRBV6-6	TRBJ1-5	13	NA	NA	CASSPDSNQPQHF	TGTGCCAGCAGCCCGGACAGCAATCAGCCCCAGCATTTT
TRBV7-2	TRBJ2-1	14	NA	NA	CASSPIRERGEQFF	TGTGCCAGCAGCCCCATCCGGGAGAGGGGTGAGCAGTTCTTC
TRBV2	TRBJ2-2	16	NA	TRBD2	CASSLTSGAYTGELFF	TGTGCCAGCAGTTTGACTAGCGGGGCGTACACCGGGGAGCTGTTTTTT
TRBV6-5	TRBJ1-2	13	NA	NA	CASRPDKNYGYTF	TGTGCCAGCAGGCCTGACAAGAACTATGGCTACACCTTC
TRBV19	TRBJ1-5	15	NA	NA	CASKAGTAYNQPQHF	TGTGCCAGTAAAGCGGGGACGGCTTATAATCAGCCCCAGCATTTT
TRBV14	TRBJ1-2	16	NA	TRBD1	CASSQEGTGLNYGYTF	TGTGCCAGCAGCCAAGAGGGGACAGGGTTGAACTATGGCTACACCTTC
TRBV18	TRBJ2-3	13	NA	NA	CASSPSAGDTQYF	TGTGCCAGCTCACCATCAGCGGGAGATACGCAGTATTTT
TRBV5-1	TRBJ1-1	15	NA	NA	CASSLSAALNTEAFF	TGCGCCAGCAGCTTGTCGGCAGCCCTGAACACTGAAGCTTTCTTT
TRBV11-2	TRBJ2-7	14	NA	NA	CASSPQGRWGEQYF	TGTGCCAGCAGCCCCCAGGGCAGGTGGGGCGAGCAGTACTTC
TRBV9	TRBJ2-1	15	once	NA	CASSVAPSEYNEQFF	TGTGCCAGCAGCGTGGCGCCTAGCGAATACAATGAGCAGTTCTTC
TRBV30	TRBJ1-2	11	NA	NA	CAWSPLTGYTF	TGTGCCTGGAGCCCCCTCACGGGCTACACCTTC
TRBV6-1	TRBJ1-1	11	once	NA	CASSESTEAFF	TGTGCCAGCAGTGAGAGCACTGAAGCTTTCTTT
TRBV11-2	TRBJ2-2	12	NA	NA	CASSPYGGELFF	TGTGCCAGCAGCCCCTACGGCGGGGAGCTGTTTTTT
TRBV19	TRBJ2-2	14	NA	NA	CASSNLRGTGELFF	TGTGCCAGTAGTAACCTTAGGGGGACCGGGGAGCTGTTTTTT
TRBV5-1	TRBJ2-2	13	NA	NA	CASSLWSTGELFF	TGCGCCAGCAGCTTGTGGTCCACCGGGGAGCTGTTTTTT
TRBV25-1	TRBJ1-6	14	NA	NA	CASSESGDNSPLHF	TGTGCCAGCAGTGAATCAGGGGATAATTCACCCCTCCACTTT
TRBV25-1	TRBJ2-7	14	NA	NA	CASSDPNRLGEQYF	TGTGCCAGCAGTGACCCCAACAGGCTGGGCGAGCAGTACTTC
TRBV29-1	TRBJ2-1	14	NA	TRBD2	CSAQAGGLNNEQFF	TGCAGCGCCCAAGCGGGGGGCCTAAACAATGAGCAGTTCTTC
TRBV5-1	TRBJ2-3	16	medium-sized	TRBD2	CASSWLSGGAADTQYF	TGCGCCAGCAGCTGGCTTAGCGGGGGGGCCGCAGATACGCAGTATTTT
TRBV14	TRBJ1-1	15	NA	TRBD1	CASSRILGQSTEAFF	TGTGCCAGCAGCCGGATATTGGGACAGAGCACTGAAGCTTTCTTT